Each of the 11 T cell receptor beta chains below was sequenced from the same sample in a study of TIL therapy for anti-PD-1-resistant metastatic lung cancer. The libraries were made with immunoSEQ v3. Clones were read by immunoSEQ multiplex PCR, and TCRdb kept only the in-frame ones, dropping some. The sample has 35,000 to 55,000 clones, roughly 85% seen once. The time point here: pre-treatment sample, taken before nivolumab and TIL therapy. The sample was blood, taken at baseline. These receptors all stem from a man aged 65 to 79 with non-small cell lung cancer.

V is TRBV11-3 and J is TRBJ1-2; D gene uncertain. The germline CDR1 and CDR2 sequences are SGHNT and YENEEA. This CDR3 contains 16 residues. The V end was cut by 5 bases, the J end by 5 bases, with 21 bases between. The CDR3 coding sequence is TGTGCCAGCAGCATCCTCGGTCTAGGCTTAGGGTATGGCTACACCTTC. Translation gives CASSILGLGLGYGYTF.

This chain joins TRBV6-1 and TRBJ2-5, with D possibly matching TRBD1 (8 bases). Between the trimmed V and J ends, which lost 2 bases and 5 bases, there was a span of 18 bases. This CDR3 has 16 amino acids. Germline CDR1 and CDR2: MNHNS and SASEGT. The CDR3 spells CASSEPRTGREETQYF. In nucleotides, the CDR3 is TGTGCCAGCAGTGAACCCAGGACAGGGAGGGAGGAGACCCAGTACTTC.

The CDR3 DNA reads as TGTGCCAGCAGCTTAGTGGGCAGGGGAGGTCAAGAGACCCAGTACTTC. Residues: CASSLVGRGGQETQYF. The rearrangement uses TRBV7-9 and TRBJ2-5; D may be TRBD1 or TRBD2 (6 bases each). The CDR3 contains 16 residues. Germline-derived CDR1 and CDR2 are SEHNR and FQNEAQ (reference sequence). Trimming pared 1 base from V and 2 bases from J, leaving 14 bases between.

This rearrangement joins TRBV7-6 to TRBJ2-1; D remains unclear. This CDR3 region has 16 residues. V was pared by 1 base and J by 1 base, with 11 bases between. Germline CDR1 SGHVS, CDR2 FNYEAQ. The CDR3 region has the DNA TGTGCCAGCAGCTTAGGCGCAACGGTATCCTACAATGAGCAGTTCTTC. This gives the protein CASSLGATVSYNEQFF.

The chain has TRBV27 and TRBJ2-2; D unclear. Germline V gives CDR1 MNHEY, CDR2 SMNVEV (reference sequence). CDR3 length equals 12 residues. V lost 3 bases, J lost 3 bases, and 2 bases lay in between. CDR3 sequence reads: CASSLYTGELFF. The CDR3 DNA reads as TGTGCCAGCAGTTTGTACACCGGGGAGCTGTTTTTT.

The count of this clone is one. The CDR3 protein is CAISELAGTAYNEQFF. In DNA, the CDR3 is TGTGCCATCAGTGAGCTAGCGGGAACCGCCTACAATGAGCAGTTCTTC. This rearrangement joins TRBV10-3 to TRBJ2-1, with TRBD2 matching 9 bases. Germline CDR1 is ENHRY and CDR2 is SYGVKD. J lost 2 bases, V lost 2 bases, and 4 bases had no gene match. There are 16 residues in the CDR3.

The DNA for the CDR3 is TGTGCCAGCAGTTACTCGAGCTCTGGAAACACCATATATTTT. This codes for CASSYSSSGNTIYF. This chain uses TRBV6-6 with TRBJ1-3, with D unclear. CDR1 and CDR2 (germline): MNHNY, SVGAGI (reference sequence). CDR3 size: 14 residues. V lost 0 bases and J lost 0, with 3 bases in between.

The chain has TRBV28 and TRBJ2-7; TRBD1 agrees at 9 bases. V lost 4 bases and J lost 5; bases outside the gene matches: 6. Germline CDR1 is MDHEN and CDR2 is SYDVKM. The CDR3 contains 14 residues. The CDR3 is CASSSGQGRDEQYF. For the CDR3, the DNA is TGTGCCAGCAGTTCAGGACAGGGGAGGGACGAGCAGTACTTC.

This chain connects TRBV28 to TRBJ1-4; 7 bases map to TRBD1. CDR1 MDHEN and CDR2 SYDVKM come from the germline V gene. The CDR3 covers 14 residues. J gave up 8 bases and V 6 bases, and 9 bases lay outside the gene matches. The CDR3 region is CASSLGQDPEKLFF. CDR3 DNA sequence: TGTGCCAGCAGCCTTGGACAGGACCCCGAAAAACTGTTTTTT.

The rearrangement links TRBV28 to TRBJ1-2, with 7 positions matching TRBD1. Germline loops: CDR1 MDHEN, CDR2 SYDVKM. V dropped 5 bases and J dropped 8; count of bases not matched to a gene: 8. The CDR3 spans 13 residues. This CDR3 is CASSTSGGPGYTF. As DNA, the CDR3 is TGTGCCAGCAGTACGTCAGGGGGTCCGGGCTACACCTTC.

This clone has a single count. This sequence joins TRBV7-2 and TRBJ2-5; D remains unclear. The V end was cut by 5 bases, the J end by 0 bases, with 4 bases between. CDR1 SGHTA and CDR2 FQGNSA come from the germline V gene. There are 12 residues in the CDR3. The CDR3, as DNA: TGTGCCAGCAGCCCAAACCAAGAGACCCAGTACTTC. Amino acids: CASSPNQETQYF.